The 32 T cell receptor beta chains below come from one sample, sequenced in a study of blood T cell repertoires in COVID-19 (dated by TCRdb to 2019 to 2021). Preparation of the library involved the immunoSEQ multiplex PCR assay. In its TCRdb copy, this immuneACCESS table keeps in-frame sequences only and misses some clones. Where compared with another copy, unresolved V genes explain less than half of these, and the others have no known cause. The sample profile shows nearly 350,000 clones; about 87% of them were found once. The ten largest clonotypes hold over 6% of the sample. What was sequenced was peripheral blood. Source of these receptors: a woman between 45 and 60 years old with COVID-19, enrolled during active disease.

This clone was observed once. This chain links TRBV11-3 with TRBJ2-5, with D unresolved. From germline, CDR1 is SGHNT and CDR2 YENEEA. V was cut by 5 bases and J by 4 bases, with 14 bases left in between. CDR3 length: 14 amino acids. Here the CDR3 DNA reads TGTGCCAGCAGCCCTCGGCTAGTATCAGAGACCCAGTACTTC. The encoded protein is CASSPRLVSETQYF.

This clone was seen once. At one end the junction does not follow the germline gene, possibly because of a read error. The rearrangement links TRBV7-2 to TRBJ2-5; unclear D gene. There are 12 residues in the CDR3. CDR1 and CDR2 (germline): SGHTA, FQGNSA. The CDR3 bases are TGTGCCAGCACCTTAGGCGGAGAGACCCAGTACTTC. It codes for CASTLGGETQYF.

This sequence joins TRBV30 and TRBJ1-2; D unresolved. The CDR3 runs 14 residues. CDR1 is GTSNPN, CDR2 SVGIG, per germline (reference sequence). V was clipped by 3 bases and J by 4 bases, with 15 bases between them. The CDR3, as DNA: TGTGCCTGGAGCCGCGAGTTTCCTACCTATGGCTACACCTTC. As protein: CAWSREFPTYGYTF. Full variable domain (outside the CDR3, taken from reference TRBV30 and TRBJ1-2): SQTIHQWPATLVQPVGSPLSLECTVEGTSNPNLYWYRQAAGRGLQLLFYSVGIGQISSEVPQNLSASRPQDRQFILSSKKLLLSDSGFYLCAWSREFPTYGYTFGSGTRLTVV.

The V gene is TRBV5-1, the J gene TRBJ1-1; 9 bases line up with TRBD1. Per germline, CDR1 SGHRS and CDR2 YFSETQ. The CDR3 spans 16 residues. Unmatched junction bases numbered 6, after V lost 0 bases and J lost 3 bases. CDR3 DNA: TGCGCCAGCAGCTTGGGTGACAGGGGGTTTTACACTGAAGCTTTCTTT. Translated: CASSLGDRGFYTEAFF.

The sample holds a few counts of this clone. This sequence joins TRBV6-2 or TRBV6-3 and TRBJ1-1, with D tentatively TRBD1 (5 bases). The CDR3 runs to 13 residues. CDR1 and CDR2 (germline): MNHEY, SVGEGT. The ends were cut back, 4 bases at V and 7 bases at J, with 13 bases in the middle. CDR3 region: CASSSTSTGEAFF. Here the CDR3 DNA reads TGTGCCAGCAGTTCCACGTCAACAGGTGAAGCTTTCTTT.

The CDR3 coding sequence is TGTGCCAGCAGGAGCGGTTTCCAAGAGACCCAGTACTTC. Protein product: CASRSGFQETQYF. The chain couples TRBV6-5 to TRBJ2-5, with D perhaps matching TRBD2 (5 bases). V was cut by 6 bases and J by 1 base, with 9 bases left in between. CDR1 is MNHEY and CDR2 is SVGAGI in the germline V gene. The CDR3 consists of 13 residues.

J is TRBJ1-2 and V is TRBV3-1 (or the pseudogene TRBV3-2); D is unresolved. From germline, CDR1 is LGHDT and CDR2 YNNKEL (reference sequence). V was clipped by 0 bases and J by 3 bases, with 14 bases between them. This CDR3 region has 16 residues. CDR3 coding DNA: TGTGCCAGCAGCCAAGATCGGCGGGCGGCAGACTATGGCTACACCTTC. Amino acids: CASSQDRRAADYGYTF.

The chain links TRBV24-1 to TRBJ2-1; no clear D gene. This CDR3 is built from 15 residues. Trimming took off 0 bases at V and 5 bases at J, with 10 bases between the two ends. The germline V gene has CDR1 KGHDR and CDR2 SFDVKD. This chain's CDR3 is CATSDLSSQDNEQFF. The CDR3 DNA follows: TGTGCCACCAGTGATTTGTCGTCCCAGGACAATGAGCAGTTCTTC.

This chain connects TRBV5-1 to TRBJ2-7, with D possibly being TRBD2 (6 bases). Germline lookup yields CDR1 SGHRS and CDR2 YFSETQ. The CDR3 is 14 residues long. V lost 6 bases and J lost 6, with 19 bases in between. This CDR3 reads CASTTGTGLGEQYF. In nucleotides, the CDR3 is TGCGCCAGCACCACCGGGACTGGCCTGGGCGAGCAGTACTTC.

The chain recombines TRBV18 with TRBJ2-7; possibly TRBD2 for D (5 bases). Germline V gene lookup returns CDR1 KGHSH and CDR2 LQKENI. The CDR3 runs 15 residues. Deletions cut 1 base from V and 2 bases from J, with 12 bases between. CDR3 region: CASSPRGGGPYEQYF. The CDR3 DNA reads as TGTGCCAGCTCACCACGAGGCGGCGGGCCCTACGAGCAGTACTTC.

The chain joins TRBV18 to TRBJ1-5, with a possible D match to TRBD1 (5 bases). The ends were cut back, 4 bases at V and 0 bases at J, with 10 bases in the middle. Per the germline V gene, CDR1 is KGHSH and CDR2 is LQKENI. The CDR3 loop spans 15 amino acids. The CDR3 reads CASSRLGDSNQPQHF. The CDR3 bases are TGTGCCAGCTCACGGTTAGGGGATAGCAATCAGCCCCAGCATTTT.

The chain joins TRBV24-1 to TRBJ2-7; 8 nucleotides align to TRBD1. Germline lookup yields CDR1 KGHDR and CDR2 SFDVKD. The CDR3 consists of 15 residues. The trim removed 0 bases at V and 4 bases at J, leaving 4 bases unmatched. The CDR3 DNA is TGTGCCACCAGTGATTTGGGGACAGGTTATTACGAGCAGTACTTC. Its translation: CATSDLGTGYYEQYF.

The V call is TRBV7-8, the J call TRBJ2-7; tentatively, D is TRBD2 (6 bases). The V end was cut by 2 bases, the J end by 0 bases, with 11 bases between. The CDR3 loop spans 15 amino acids. Looked up from germline, CDR1 is SGHVS and CDR2 is FQNEAQ. As DNA, the CDR3 is TGTGCCAGCAGCTTACGGGAGTGGAGCTCCTACGAGCAGTACTTC. It translates to CASSLREWSSYEQYF.

V is TRBV7-9 and J is TRBJ1-5, with D perhaps TRBD1 (6 bases). Per the germline V gene, CDR1 is SEHNR and CDR2 is FQNEAQ (reference sequence). Trimming shortened V by 3 bases and J by 5 bases, and 14 bases separated the two germline ends. The CDR3 loop spans 15 amino acids. The CDR3 reads CASSLDSSDHQPQHF. The DNA for the CDR3 is TGTGCCAGCAGCTTGGACAGCAGCGATCATCAGCCCCAGCATTTT. Complete variable domain (other parts from reference TRBV7-9 and TRBJ1-5): DTGVSQNPRHKITKRGQNVTFRCDPISEHNRLYWYRQTLGQGPEFLTYFQNEAQLEKSRLLSDRFSAERPKGSFSTLEIQRTEQGDSAMYLCASSLDSSDHQPQHFGDGTRLSIL.

V and J are TRBV19 and TRBJ1-1; D may be TRBD1 (6 bases). The CDR3 sequence is 15 residues long. Trimming took 2 bases from V and 10 from J, leaving 20 bases between them. Germline V CDR1 and CDR2: LNHDA, SQIVND (reference sequence). CDR3 region: CASSIIGGGAGVAFF. In DNA, the CDR3 is TGTGCCAGTAGTATAATTGGTGGGGGCGCGGGTGTAGCTTTCTTT.

The rearrangement joins TRBV2 to TRBJ2-7, with 10 nucleotides matching TRBD1. The germline V gene has CDR1 SNHLY and CDR2 FYNNEI. This CDR3 has 14 amino acids. V shed 7 bases, J shed 7 bases, and the junction held 10 bases outside the gene matches. The DNA for the CDR3 is TGTGCCAGCATAATACTGACAGGGGGCTGGGAGCAGTACTTC. This encodes CASIILTGGWEQYF.

This clone was seen only a few times. J is TRBJ2-4 and V is TRBV18, with 7 bases that match TRBD1. The germline V gene encodes CDR1 KGHSH and CDR2 LQKENI. This CDR3 region has 13 residues. V lost 5 bases to trimming and J lost 10 bases; unmatched junction nucleotides: 8. The CDR3 region is CASSARQGSIQYF. DNA for the CDR3: TGTGCCAGCTCAGCTAGACAGGGCTCAATTCAGTACTTC.

The chain uses TRBV9 and TRBJ1-2, with TRBD1 matching over 11 bases. With 4 bases clipped from V and 7 bases from J, the junction kept 9 bases outside the gene matches. Germline lookup yields CDR1 SGDLS and CDR2 YYNGEE. The CDR3 consists of 15 residues. CDR3 in amino acids: CASSPQDRGLSGYTF. Here the CDR3 DNA reads TGTGCCAGCAGCCCACAGGACAGGGGGCTCTCTGGCTACACCTTC.

The rearrangement links TRBV7-5 to TRBJ2-3; the table names TRBD2, a call not compared with the DNA. TRBV7-5 is assigned pseudogene status. The CDR3 has 20 amino acids. In DNA form, the CDR3 reads TGTGCCAGAAGCTTAGTAGGGGTAGCGGGAGGGCCGGTGGGCACAGATACGCAGTATTTT. Its translation is CARSLVGVAGGPVGTDTQYF.

The chain links TRBV19 to TRBJ1-4; D might be TRBD1 (5 bases). Trimming removed 6 bases at V and 0 bases at J, with 11 bases between. Germline lookup yields CDR1 LNHDA and CDR2 SQIVND (reference sequence). The CDR3 runs 15 residues. For the CDR3, the DNA is TGTGCCAGTAGCCCAGGGAAAACAACTAATGAAAAACTGTTTTTT. Translating gives CASSPGKTTNEKLFF.

V usage is TRBV19 and J usage is TRBJ1-5; 8 nucleotides agree with TRBD1. The V gene's germline CDR1 is LNHDA and CDR2 SQIVND (reference sequence). V lost 3 bases to trimming and J lost 7 bases; unmatched junction nucleotides: 5. This CDR3 comprises 14 residues. The DNA for the CDR3 is TGTGCCAGTAGTATCAGGGGGCTAGAACAGCCCCAGCATTTT. It codes for CASSIRGLEQPQHF.

V usage is TRBV5-5 and J usage is TRBJ1-5; no firm D call. V shed 0 bases and J shed 5 bases, with 9 bases lying between them. CDR3 length equals 14 residues. Looked up from germline, CDR1 is SGHKS and CDR2 is YYEKEE (reference sequence). CDR3 residues: CASSLAERDQPQHF. The CDR3 DNA follows: TGTGCCAGCAGCTTGGCCGAGAGGGATCAGCCCCAGCATTTT.

The chain links TRBV30 to TRBJ2-5, with 8 bases that match TRBD1. From germline, CDR1 is GTSNPN and CDR2 SVGIG (reference sequence). The CDR3 runs to 14 residues. V trimming: 4 bases; J trimming: 7 bases; junction bases outside the gene matches: 11. The CDR3 spells CAWTLGQALRTQYF. The CDR3, as DNA: TGTGCCTGGACCTTGGGACAGGCGCTACGGACCCAGTACTTC.

The V call is TRBV5-1, the J call TRBJ2-1, with D perhaps TRBD1 (6 bases). Trimming stripped 0 bases from V and 5 bases from J, with 12 bases between. Germline V gene sequence: CDR1 SGHRS, CDR2 YFSETQ. The CDR3 sequence is 15 residues long. Written as DNA, the CDR3 is TGCGCCAGCAGCTTGGCTCCAAGGGGGAACAATGAGCAGTTCTTC. Protein sequence: CASSLAPRGNNEQFF.

The V and J genes are TRBV11-3 and TRBJ1-2; 7 nucleotides align to TRBD1. The CDR3 runs to 15 residues. The trim removed 2 bases at V and 4 bases at J, leaving 7 bases unmatched. Germline CDR1 is SGHNT and CDR2 is YENEEA. The chain's CDR3 is CASSLTGVVGYGYTF. CDR3 nucleotide sequence: TGTGCCAGCAGCTTAACAGGGGTAGTTGGCTATGGCTACACCTTC.

The rearrangement joins TRBV7-3 to TRBJ1-2; TRBD1 matches at 9 bases. CDR1 SGHTA and CDR2 FQGTGA come from the germline V gene. The V gene end was trimmed by 5 bases and the J gene end by 3 bases; junction bases not matched to a gene: 1. The CDR3 contains 13 residues. CDR3 protein: CASSRDRDYGYTF. In DNA form, the CDR3 reads TGTGCCAGCAGCCGGGACAGGGACTATGGCTACACCTTC.

The chain is built from TRBV5-6 and TRBJ2-7, with D maybe TRBD1 (6 bases). Germline-derived CDR1 and CDR2 are SGHDT and YYEEEE. V lost 4 bases, J lost 4 bases, and 9 bases lay in between. The length of the CDR3 is 12 residues. The CDR3 loop reads CASSPGQYEQYF. CDR3 nucleotide sequence: TGTGCCAGCAGCCCTGGACAGTACGAGCAGTACTTC.

This chain joins TRBV14 and TRBJ2-1; TRBD2 aligns across 11 bases. V was pared by 0 bases and J by 8 bases, with 9 bases of the junction left unmatched. CDR1 is SGHDN and CDR2 is FVKESK in the germline V gene. The CDR3 covers 17 residues. This CDR3 reads CASSQDWLAGGGHEQFF. The DNA for the CDR3 is TGTGCCAGCAGCCAAGATTGGTTAGCGGGAGGGGGGCATGAGCAGTTCTTC.

The chain joins TRBV6-1 to TRBJ2-1; 10 nucleotides line up with TRBD2. V lost 3 bases and J lost 3; bases outside the gene matches: 8. Germline V lookup: CDR1 MNHNS, CDR2 SASEGT. The CDR3 has 17 amino acids. Here the CDR3 reads CASSEGLATHLYNEQFF. In DNA form, the CDR3 reads TGTGCCAGCAGTGAGGGACTAGCGACACACCTCTACAATGAGCAGTTCTTC.

J is TRBJ2-7 and V is TRBV19; D is possibly TRBD1 (6 bases). This CDR3 has 14 residues. V was clipped by 4 bases and J by 1 base, with 11 bases between them. Germline CDR1 is LNHDA and CDR2 is SQIVND (reference sequence). CDR3 bases: TGTGCCAGTAGTACAGACAGGACTTCCTACGAGCAGTACTTC. Residues: CASSTDRTSYEQYF.

This clone has just one count. The chain links TRBV19 to TRBJ2-1, with a possible D match to TRBD2 (5 bases). Trimming cost V 4 bases and J 13 bases, with 8 bases left between them. Germline CDR1 reads LNHDA; CDR2 reads SQIVND (reference sequence). The CDR3 has 10 amino acids. The CDR3 DNA is TGTGCCAGTAGTAGCGGGTGTCAGTTCTTC. Its protein product is CASSSGCQFF.

CDR3 loop: CSASYRGLGNQPQHF. The DNA for the CDR3 is TGCAGTGCTAGTTACAGGGGTCTTGGGAATCAGCCCCAGCATTTT. V is TRBV20-1 and J is TRBJ1-5; 7 bases agree with TRBD1. The germline V gene has CDR1 DFQATT and CDR2 SNEGSKA (reference sequence). This CDR3 is 15 amino acids long. Losses at the gene ends were 3 bases for V and 4 bases for J; bases not matched to a gene: 9.